This T cell receptor beta chain was observed in a study of graft-versus-host responses after intestinal transplantation. About the research overall: Every one of the recipients received anti-thymocyte globulin induction and afterwards took tacrolimus and steroids for roughly three years. Study observations and caveats: Recipient marrow contained GvH clones, some of which appeared first in ileum or blood. In patients with graft-donor T cell macrochimerism, allograft graft-versus-host to host-versus-graft clonal ratios were high.

This clone was seen only once. As yet, its antigen is unknown. Method: immunoSEQ multiplex PCR; TCRdb's copy keeps in-frame clones and lacks some. This table has 80,000 to 100,000 clones, 90% appearing once. Between the trimmed V and J ends, which lost 1 base and 4 bases, there was a span of 10 bases. In germline, CDR1 is SEHNR, CDR2 FQNEAQ (reference sequence). The CDR3 runs to 14 residues. The receptor comes from a human donor who received an intestinal transplant. Sequencing was performed on unstimulated CD4+ T cells sorted from spleen or lymph node cells, taken before intestinal transplant. The rearrangement joins TRBV7-9 to TRBJ1-1; D is undetermined. The CDR3 nucleotides are TGTGCCAGCAGCTTAGAGTCTGGGAGCACTGAAGCTTTCTTT. Protein product: CASSLESGSTEAFF.